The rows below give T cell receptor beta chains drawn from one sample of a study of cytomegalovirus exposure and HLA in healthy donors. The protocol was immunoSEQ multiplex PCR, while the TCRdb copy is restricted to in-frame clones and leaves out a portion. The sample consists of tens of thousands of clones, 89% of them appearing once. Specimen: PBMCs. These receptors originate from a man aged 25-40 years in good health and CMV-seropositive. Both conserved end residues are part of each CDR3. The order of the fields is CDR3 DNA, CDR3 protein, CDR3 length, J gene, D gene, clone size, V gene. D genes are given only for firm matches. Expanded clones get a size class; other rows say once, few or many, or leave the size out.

cdr3_nt: TGTGCCAGCAGTTACGGGAGGGAGGGTACGCAGTATTTT; cdr3_aa: CASSYGREGTQYF; cdr3_length: 13; j_call: TRBJ2-3; d_call: TRBD2; clone_size: -; v_call: TRBV6-6
cdr3_nt: TGTGCCAGCAGTCATGATGGCACAGGGGGCGGGGAGCTGTTTTTT; cdr3_aa: CASSHDGTGGGELFF; cdr3_length: 15; j_call: TRBJ2-2; d_call: TRBD1; clone_size: -; v_call: TRBV6-5
cdr3_nt: TGTGCCAGCAGTTCCGGACAGGGCGGAGGCTACACCTTC; cdr3_aa: CASSSGQGGGYTF; cdr3_length: 13; j_call: TRBJ1-2; d_call: TRBD1; clone_size: -; v_call: TRBV28
cdr3_nt: TGTGCCAGCTCACCGGGACAGGGGTTCTCTCAGCCCCAGCATTTT; cdr3_aa: CASSPGQGFSQPQHF; cdr3_length: 15; j_call: TRBJ1-5; d_call: TRBD1; clone_size: -; v_call: TRBV18
cdr3_nt: TGTGCCAGCAGTTACAGGGGGCAGGACTATGGCTACACCTTC; cdr3_aa: CASSYRGQDYGYTF; cdr3_length: 14; j_call: TRBJ1-2; d_call: TRBD1; clone_size: -; v_call: TRBV6-5
cdr3_nt: TGTGCCAGCAGCCCGACTAGCGGGAGAGGTCCTAGAGAGCAGTACTTC; cdr3_aa: CASSPTSGRGPREQYF; cdr3_length: 16; j_call: TRBJ2-7; d_call: TRBD2; clone_size: -; v_call: TRBV11-2
cdr3_nt: TGTGCCAGCGGAGGGACGAGGGGAGGGGAGCAGTACTTC; cdr3_aa: CASGGTRGGEQYF; cdr3_length: 13; j_call: TRBJ2-7; d_call: TRBD2; clone_size: -; v_call: TRBV6-5
cdr3_nt: TGTGCCAGCAGGACTAGCGGGAGCAGGGACGAGCAGTACTTC; cdr3_aa: CASRTSGSRDEQYF; cdr3_length: 14; j_call: TRBJ2-7; d_call: TRBD2; clone_size: -; v_call: TRBV6-6
cdr3_nt: TGTGCCAGCAGTGAAGACAGGGAGCCCCTTTACGACGAGCAGTACTTC; cdr3_aa: CASSEDREPLYDEQYF; cdr3_length: 16; j_call: TRBJ2-7; d_call: -; clone_size: -; v_call: TRBV2
cdr3_nt: TGTGCCAGCAGTTTACCCGACAGGGCGGACGGGGAGCTGTTTTTT; cdr3_aa: CASSLPDRADGELFF; cdr3_length: 15; j_call: TRBJ2-2; d_call: TRBD1; clone_size: -; v_call: TRBV28
cdr3_nt: TGCGCCAGCAGAAACGGACTAGTTTTCGGGGGGCCAGATGAGCAGTTCTTC; cdr3_aa: CASRNGLVFGGPDEQFF; cdr3_length: 17; j_call: TRBJ2-1; d_call: -; clone_size: -; v_call: TRBV5-1
cdr3_nt: TGTGCCAGCAGTTACCCCGGCGGCGGCGAGCAGTACTTC; cdr3_aa: CASSYPGGGEQYF; cdr3_length: 13; j_call: TRBJ2-7; d_call: -; clone_size: -; v_call: TRBV6-5
cdr3_nt: TGTGCCAGCAAAAACGCCAGACAGGGGGAAGGAGAGACCCAGTACTTC; cdr3_aa: CASKNARQGEGETQYF; cdr3_length: 16; j_call: TRBJ2-5; d_call: TRBD1; clone_size: -; v_call: TRBV28
cdr3_nt: TGTGCCAGCAGTTTCTTAGTGAACAACTATGGCTACACCTTC; cdr3_aa: CASSFLVNNYGYTF; cdr3_length: 14; j_call: TRBJ1-2; d_call: -; clone_size: -; v_call: TRBV28
cdr3_nt: TGTGCCAGCAGCCAATGGAACGGACTTAATGAAAAACTGTTTTTT; cdr3_aa: CASSQWNGLNEKLFF; cdr3_length: 15; j_call: TRBJ1-4; d_call: -; clone_size: -; v_call: TRBV14
cdr3_nt: TGTGCCATCAGTGAGGGGGGACTAAGCTACGAGCAGTACTTC; cdr3_aa: CAISEGGLSYEQYF; cdr3_length: 14; j_call: TRBJ2-7; d_call: TRBD2; clone_size: -; v_call: TRBV10-3
cdr3_nt: TGTGCCAGCAGCTTAGTCTTGGGCCTGGACTATGGCTACACCTTC; cdr3_aa: CASSLVLGLDYGYTF; cdr3_length: 15; j_call: TRBJ1-2; d_call: -; clone_size: -; v_call: TRBV7-2
cdr3_nt: TGCGCCAGCAGCCAAGAACCGGGACAGGGGGTTTACGGCTACACCTTC; cdr3_aa: CASSQEPGQGVYGYTF; cdr3_length: 16; j_call: TRBJ1-2; d_call: TRBD1; clone_size: -; v_call: TRBV4-1
cdr3_nt: TGCAGCGTTTTCCGGAGTAACACTGAAGCTTTCTTT; cdr3_aa: CSVFRSNTEAFF; cdr3_length: 12; j_call: TRBJ1-1; d_call: -; clone_size: -; v_call: TRBV29-1
cdr3_nt: TGCAGCGTTGCGGTAGGACAGGGAGCATATGGCTACACCTTC; cdr3_aa: CSVAVGQGAYGYTF; cdr3_length: 14; j_call: TRBJ1-2; d_call: TRBD1; clone_size: -; v_call: TRBV29-1
cdr3_nt: TGTGCCAGCAGCCTACAGGGTGAGCAAGAGACCCAGTACTTC; cdr3_aa: CASSLQGEQETQYF; cdr3_length: 14; j_call: TRBJ2-5; d_call: -; clone_size: -; v_call: TRBV7-2
cdr3_nt: TGTGCCATCAGTGAGGGACAGGTCTATGGCTACACCTTC; cdr3_aa: CAISEGQVYGYTF; cdr3_length: 13; j_call: TRBJ1-2; d_call: TRBD1; clone_size: -; v_call: TRBV10-3
cdr3_nt: TGTGCCAGCCGTATAGGGGGGGCTAACACTGAAGCTTTCTTT; cdr3_aa: CASRIGGANTEAFF; cdr3_length: 14; j_call: TRBJ1-1; d_call: -; clone_size: -; v_call: TRBV28
cdr3_nt: TGTGCCAGCAGTTCGTCCCAGCGGAAAAGCACAGATACGCAGTATTTT; cdr3_aa: CASSSSQRKSTDTQYF; cdr3_length: 16; j_call: TRBJ2-3; d_call: -; clone_size: once; v_call: TRBV6-5
cdr3_nt: TGCGCCAGCGTTGGTAATTACGAGGCAGATACGCAGTATTTT; cdr3_aa: CASVGNYEADTQYF; cdr3_length: 14; j_call: TRBJ2-3; d_call: -; clone_size: -; v_call: TRBV5-1